This T cell receptor beta chain was profiled in a study of post-analysis software for immune sequencing data (dated by TCRdb to 2014 to 2015). For context, the study as a whole: The recorded disease courses included relapsing-remitting, secondary progressive and progressive-relapsing multiple sclerosis, and some patients had no subtype annotation. The patient repertoires were set against 11 previously published healthy control repertoires from donors whose ages ranged from roughly 6 to 26 years. A subset of samples was prepared in parallel using single-end sample barcoding, then pooled and co-amplified after Illumina adapter ligation.

The library was made by PCR. Data came from an Illumina HiSeq 2500. To reduce PCR and sequencing biases, unique molecular identifiers were built into the TCR beta cDNA libraries. Every 1 to 10 million input T cells yielded 500,000 or so cDNA molecules, meaning each molecule approximated one T cell. The patient libraries were prepared and sequenced with the same protocol used for the earlier healthy control dataset. Samples belonging to the same batch were prepared together, multiplexed and sequenced on a shared HiSeq lane. In the authors' own workflow: Raw barcoded reads were processed with MIGEC, discarding single-read molecular identifier groups before consensus assembly and CDR3 extraction. Clonotype tables were post-analysed with VDJtools, and diversity was normalized by down-sampling all datasets to the smallest sample size. To correct batch-related cross-sample contamination, repertoire overlap clustering matched CDR3 amino acid sequences but not nucleotide sequences. In-frame beta chains were kept once TCRdb had trimmed the public reads at Q25 with fastp and called clones with MiXCR. Rows are unified per CDR3 protein, each entry keeping the most common DNA and genes. The V and J calls were not made by the authors but by TCRdb's processing. A total of hundreds of thousands of distinct CDR3 sequences appear in this sample, about 50% of them only once. Together, the top ten hold approximately 4.3% of the sample.

To demonstrate the VDJtools post-analysis software, TCR beta repertoires were profiled from the peripheral blood of over ten young patients with multiple sclerosis. Multiple sclerosis patients were children and adolescents aged roughly 6 to 17 years. There are 14 amino acids in the CDR3, from cysteine to phenylalanine inclusive. The kept DNA is CDR3 alone, 42 bases in frame from the first base. Taken from the germline V gene, the CDR1 and CDR2 loops are SGHRS and YFSETQ. V loses 1 base, J loses 5 bases, and the germline ends lie 9 bases apart. The research as a whole found: Direct clustering with F measure revealed strong co-clustering of samples prepared in the same batch, which led to a batch-effect correction. Roughly 5 TRBV segments, including TRBV5-6, TRBV5-1 and TRBV20-1, were significantly more frequent in patients than controls. The multiple sclerosis patient group was slightly younger than the control group. Compared with controls, multiple sclerosis patients had significantly lower normalized Chao1 diversity, a finding suggesting substantial peripheral T-cell clonal expansion.

This clonotype was picked up a small number of times. Its antigen specificity is not known. No per-base quality is available; no much larger clone lies one base away. Sample: blood. This receptor chain uses TRBV5-1 and TRBJ1-4; no D gene is confidently identified. This receptor was identified in a girl aged 10-17 years with multiple sclerosis. The nucleotide sequence reads as follows: TGCGCCAGCAGCTTGTGGTACGGGAATGAAAAACTGTTTTTT. This sequence encodes CASSLWYGNEKLFF.